These 2 T cell receptor beta chains came from one sample sequenced in a study of human T cells and chemical hapten exposure. Each CDR3 protein is one row after TCRdb ran MiXCR on the RACE reads. The sample holds roughly 200,000 distinct CDR3 sequences; around 25% are singletons and the top ten take 2% to 2.5%. Stated time point: patch test 3, about 24 weeks after DPC sensitization. Specified treatment: therapeutic diphenylcyclopropenone sensitization with weekly scalp DPC. The sequenced sample was whole blood, obtained in connection with sensitization to the hapten diphenylcyclopropenone (DPC). The receptors derive from a woman in her thirties or forties with alopecia areata. Some clones in this sample may be carry-over from other donors' samples.

The V call is TRBV3-1, the J call TRBJ2-2; TRBD2 agrees at 11 bases. This CDR3 comprises 17 residues. V lost 7 bases and J lost 4; bases outside the gene matches: 11. Germline assignment: CDR1 LGHDT and CDR2 YNNKEL (reference sequence). CDR3 loop: CASNLLAGVAGTGELFF. The CDR3 DNA is TGTGCCAGCAACCTACTAGCGGGAGTAGCGGGCACCGGGGAGCTGTTTTTT.

This clonotype was counted ten times or more. The chain combines TRBV7-9 with TRBJ1-5; D is perhaps TRBD1 (6 bases). This CDR3 has 14 amino acids. The V end was cut by 4 bases, the J end by 5 bases, with 12 bases between. The germline V gene has CDR1 SEHNR and CDR2 FQNEAQ (reference sequence). Here the CDR3 DNA reads TGTGCCAGCAGCTCCTGGGACAACCATCAGCCCCAGCATTTT. Amino acids: CASSSWDNHQPQHF. Variable domain in full (rest from reference TRBV7-9 and TRBJ1-5): DTGVSQNPRHKITKRGQNVTFRCDPISEHNRLYWYRQTLGQGPEFLTYFQNEAQLEKSRLLSDRFSAERPKGSFSTLEIQRTEQGDSAMYLCASSSWDNHQPQHFGDGTRLSIL.